This TCR beta chain came from a study of T cell clonality in common variable immunodeficiency. This clone was counted at least ten times. The target antigen is unknown. Read coverage stops 3 residues before the CDR3 terminus; the germline J gene supplies the remainder. Germline lookup yields CDR1 SQVTM and CDR2 ANQGSEA. Trimming removed 7 bases at V and 1 base at J, with 13 bases between. The CDR3 is made up of 13 amino acids. Study outcomes and limitations: Compared with healthy controls, CVID subjects showed increased TCRbeta clonality, mostly in about a third. What drives increased CVID clonality needs T cell subpopulation sequencing.

Donors gave 5 to 8 ml heparinized peripheral whole blood. Assay used: immunoSEQ multiplex PCR; TCRdb lists only in-frame clones, some missing. This sample has approximately 45,000 clones, each found more than once. The V and J genes are TRBV29-1 and TRBJ2-5; D is ambiguous. Sequences were obtained from peripheral blood mononuclear cells. The TCR comes from a person aged 18 to 70 in good health. The CDR3 bases that were read are TGCAGCGGAGCTTTCGTGCGCCAAGAGACC. It encodes CSGAFVRQET. The complete CDR3 reads CSGAFVRQETQYF.